One and the same sample provided the 10 T cell receptor beta chains below, sequenced in a study of T cells in Graves' hyperthyroidism and ophthalmopathy. Using RNA transcripts as the source, TCR beta CDR3 regions were amplified. The TCR CDR3 was amplified in a first-round RT-PCR using the HTBI primer set. TCRdb called the multiplex PCR reads again in MiXCR, with one record for every CDR3 protein. The sample lists roughly 520,000 distinct CDR3 sequences; roughly a quarter were seen once. Sequencing used blood. These receptors originate from a woman in her twenties or thirties with Graves' ophthalmopathy.

This clonotype was seen repeatedly, ten times or more. V and J are TRBV5-1 and TRBJ1-5, with D possibly being TRBD1 (6 bases). This CDR3 spans 14 amino acids. Trimming removed 0 bases at V and 6 bases at J, with 10 bases between. Germline V gene data show CDR1 as SGHRS and CDR2 as YFSETQ. The CDR3 loop is CASSLEGVGQPQHF. The CDR3 DNA follows: TGCGCCAGCAGCTTGGAGGGGGTAGGTCAGCCCCAGCATTTT.

The CDR3 protein is CASDWGNTGELFF. CDR3 in DNA: TGTGCCAGTGATTGGGGGAACACCGGGGAGCTGTTTTTT. The chain employs TRBV12-3 or TRBV12-4 and TRBJ2-2; D is uncertain. The CDR3 consists of 13 residues. V shed 9 bases and J shed 1 base, with 9 bases lying between them.

This clonotype was observed at least ten times. This chain connects TRBV12-3 or TRBV12-4 to TRBJ1-2; TRBD1 agrees at 9 bases. This CDR3 region has 15 residues. With 5 bases clipped from V and 6 bases from J, the junction kept 10 bases outside the gene matches. The CDR3 spells CASSPGDRVGDGYTF. The CDR3 nucleotides are TGTGCCAGCAGTCCGGGGGACAGGGTGGGGGATGGCTACACCTTC.

A few counts support this clonotype. The V call is TRBV12-3 or TRBV12-4, the J call TRBJ1-2; possible D gene TRBD1, 6 bases. The CDR3 consists of 16 residues. The ends were cut back, 3 bases at V and 2 bases at J, with 16 bases in the middle. The CDR3 sequence: CASSLSGAKPNYGYTF. Here the CDR3 DNA reads TGTGCCAGCAGTTTGTCAGGGGCCAAACCCAACTATGGCTACACCTTC.

There are many counts of this clonotype. The genes are TRBV7-2 and TRBJ2-5, with 7 bases aligning to TRBD2. The trim removed 2 bases at V and 5 bases at J, leaving 8 bases unmatched. CDR3 length equals 15 residues. Per germline, CDR1 SGHTA and CDR2 FQGNSA. CDR3 residues: CASSLRAAGVETQYF. The DNA for the CDR3 is TGTGCCAGCAGCTTAAGGGCGGCGGGAGTGGAGACCCAGTACTTC.

At least ten counts were recorded for this clonotype. The chain recombines TRBV7-8 with TRBJ2-2, with a tentative D call TRBD1 (5 bases). Between the trimmed V and J ends, which lost 5 bases and 4 bases, there was a span of 17 bases. Germline V gene sequence: CDR1 SGHVS, CDR2 FQNEAQ. CDR3 size: 16 residues. Here the CDR3 DNA reads TGTGCCAGCAGCACACCGCAGGGAAGGCCCACCGGGGAGCTGTTTTTT. Its protein is CASSTPQGRPTGELFF. Full variable domain (missing parts from reference TRBV7-8 and TRBJ2-2): GAGVSQSPRYKVAKRGQDVALRCDPISGHVSLFWYQQALGQGPEFLTYFQNEAQLDKSGLPSDRFFAERPEGSVSTLKIQRTQQEDSAVYLCASSTPQGRPTGELFFGEGSRLTVL.

This clonotype was recorded many times. The chain joins TRBV5-1 to TRBJ1-1, with 8 bases identical to TRBD1. Germline loops: CDR1 SGHRS, CDR2 YFSETQ. V lost 5 bases to trimming and J lost 2 bases; unmatched junction nucleotides: 14. The length of the CDR3 is 17 residues. CDR3 DNA: TGCGCCAGCAGACTCCTGCCACGACAGGGGCTTAACACTGAAGCTTTCTTT. Translating gives CASRLLPRQGLNTEAFF.

The chain recombines TRBV28 with TRBJ2-7; D unclear. The length of the CDR3 is 13 residues. Germline CDR1 MDHEN, CDR2 SYDVKM. Trimming shortened V by 2 bases and J by 6 bases, and 11 bases separated the two germline ends. Written as DNA, the CDR3 is TGTGCCAGCAGTTTAGTCCCCTTAAGCGAGCAGTACTTC. As protein: CASSLVPLSEQYF.

This clonotype turned up a few times. The rearrangement joins TRBV27 to TRBJ1-5; a possible D gene is TRBD1 (6 bases). The CDR3 totals 15 residues. The germline gives CDR1 MNHEY, CDR2 SMNVEV (reference sequence). Trimming pared 7 bases from V and 7 bases from J, leaving 20 bases between. The CDR3 sequence is CASNASGGPGQPQHF. As DNA, the CDR3 is TGTGCCAGCAACGCCTCCGGGGGGCCGGGACAGCCCCAGCATTTT.

This clonotype was counted a single time. V gene TRBV6-1 combines with J gene TRBJ1-2; no clear D. Germline V gene lookup returns CDR1 MNHNS and CDR2 SASEGT. V lost 10 bases, J lost 1 base, and 13 bases lay in between. The CDR3 has 13 residues. CDR3 protein: CATTLTLNYGYTF. The CDR3 DNA reads as TGTGCCACCACGCTCACCCTTAACTATGGCTACACCTTC.